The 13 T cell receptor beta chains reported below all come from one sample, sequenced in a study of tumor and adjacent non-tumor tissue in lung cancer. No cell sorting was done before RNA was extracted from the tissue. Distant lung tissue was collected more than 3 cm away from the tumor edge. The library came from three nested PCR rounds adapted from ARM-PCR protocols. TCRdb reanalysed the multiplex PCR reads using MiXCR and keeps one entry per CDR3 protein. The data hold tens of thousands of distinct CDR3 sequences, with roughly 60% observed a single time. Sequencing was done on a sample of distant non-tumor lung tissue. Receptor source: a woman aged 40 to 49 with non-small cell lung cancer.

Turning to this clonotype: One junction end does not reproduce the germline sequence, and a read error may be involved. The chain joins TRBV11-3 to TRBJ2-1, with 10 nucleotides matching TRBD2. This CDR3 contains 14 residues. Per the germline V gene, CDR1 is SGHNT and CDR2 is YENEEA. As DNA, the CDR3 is TGTGCCAGCGGCCGAGGGCTAGCGGGGGATGAACAGTTCTTC. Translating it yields CASGRGLAGDEQFF.

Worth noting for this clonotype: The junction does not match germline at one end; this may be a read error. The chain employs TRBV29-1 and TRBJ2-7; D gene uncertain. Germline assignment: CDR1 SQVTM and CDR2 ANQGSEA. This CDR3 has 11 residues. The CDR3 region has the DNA TGCAGGACACGGAGTGTCTACGAGAAGTACTTC. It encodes CRTRSVYEKYF.

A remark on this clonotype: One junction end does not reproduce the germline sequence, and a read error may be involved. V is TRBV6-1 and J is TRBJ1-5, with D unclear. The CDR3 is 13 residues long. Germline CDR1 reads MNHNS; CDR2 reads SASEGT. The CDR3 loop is CASSEGEGQPQHF. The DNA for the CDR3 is TGTGCCAGCAGTGAAGGAGAAGGTCAGCCTCAGCATTTT.

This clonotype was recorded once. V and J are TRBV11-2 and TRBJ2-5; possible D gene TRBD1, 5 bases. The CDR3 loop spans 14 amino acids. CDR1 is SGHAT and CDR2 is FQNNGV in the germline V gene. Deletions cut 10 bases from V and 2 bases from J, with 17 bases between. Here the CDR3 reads CANRLVDYQETQYF. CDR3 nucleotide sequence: TGTGCCAACAGGTTAGTCGATTATCAAGAGACCCAGTACTTC.

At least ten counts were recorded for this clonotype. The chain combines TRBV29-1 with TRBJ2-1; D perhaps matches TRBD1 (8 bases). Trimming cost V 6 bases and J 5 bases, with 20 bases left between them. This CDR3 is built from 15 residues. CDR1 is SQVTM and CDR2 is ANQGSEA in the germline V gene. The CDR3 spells CSVGRDRLMHNEQFF. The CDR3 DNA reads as TGCAGCGTAGGGAGGGACAGGTTGATGCACAATGAGCAGTTCTTC.

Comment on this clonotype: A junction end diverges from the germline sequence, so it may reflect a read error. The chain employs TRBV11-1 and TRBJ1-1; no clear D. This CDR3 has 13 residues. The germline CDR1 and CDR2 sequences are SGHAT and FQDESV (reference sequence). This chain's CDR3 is CASSFSFDNEAFF. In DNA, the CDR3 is TGTGCCAGCAGCTTTAGCTTCGACAATGAAGCCTTCTTT.

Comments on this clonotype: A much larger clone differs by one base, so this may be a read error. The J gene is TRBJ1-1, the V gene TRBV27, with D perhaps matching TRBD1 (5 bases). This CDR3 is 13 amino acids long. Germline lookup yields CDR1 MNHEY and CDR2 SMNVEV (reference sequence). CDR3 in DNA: TGTGCCACCAGTTACAGGAAGAACACTGAAGCTTTCTTT. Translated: CATSYRKNTEAFF.

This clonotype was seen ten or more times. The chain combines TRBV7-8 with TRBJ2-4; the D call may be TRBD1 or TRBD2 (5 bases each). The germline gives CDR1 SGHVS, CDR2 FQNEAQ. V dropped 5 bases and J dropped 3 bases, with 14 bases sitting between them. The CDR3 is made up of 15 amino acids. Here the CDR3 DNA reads TGTGCCAGCAGCCTCCGGGACGGAGTCAAAAACATTCAGTACTTC. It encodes CASSLRDGVKNIQYF.

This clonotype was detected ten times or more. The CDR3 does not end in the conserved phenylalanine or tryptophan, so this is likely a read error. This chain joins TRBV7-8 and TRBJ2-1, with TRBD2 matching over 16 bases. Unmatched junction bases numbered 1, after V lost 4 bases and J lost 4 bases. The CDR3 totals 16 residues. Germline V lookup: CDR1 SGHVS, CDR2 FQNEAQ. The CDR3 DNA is TGTGCCAGCAGCTCGGGACTAGCGGGAGGGTACAATGAGCAGTTCTCC. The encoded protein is CASSSGLAGGYNEQFS.

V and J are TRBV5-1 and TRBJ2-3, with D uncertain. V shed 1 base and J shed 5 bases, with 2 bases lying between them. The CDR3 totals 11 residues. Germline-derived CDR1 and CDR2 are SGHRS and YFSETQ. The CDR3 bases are TGCGCCAGCAGCTTGCAAGATACGCAGTATTTT. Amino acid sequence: CASSLQDTQYF.

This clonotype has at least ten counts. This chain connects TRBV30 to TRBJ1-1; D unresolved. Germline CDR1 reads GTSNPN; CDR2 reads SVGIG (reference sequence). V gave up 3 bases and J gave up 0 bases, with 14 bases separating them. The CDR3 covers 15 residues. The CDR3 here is CAWRGIALLNTEAFF. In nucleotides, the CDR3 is TGTGCCTGGAGGGGAATAGCCCTTCTGAACACTGAAGCTTTCTTT.

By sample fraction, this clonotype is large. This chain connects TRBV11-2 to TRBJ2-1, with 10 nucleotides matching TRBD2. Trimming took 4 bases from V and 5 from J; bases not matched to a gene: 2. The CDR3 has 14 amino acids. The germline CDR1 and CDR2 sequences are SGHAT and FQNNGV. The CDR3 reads CASSWTSGNNEQFF. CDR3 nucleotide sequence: TGTGCCAGCAGCTGGACTAGCGGAAACAATGAGCAGTTCTTC.

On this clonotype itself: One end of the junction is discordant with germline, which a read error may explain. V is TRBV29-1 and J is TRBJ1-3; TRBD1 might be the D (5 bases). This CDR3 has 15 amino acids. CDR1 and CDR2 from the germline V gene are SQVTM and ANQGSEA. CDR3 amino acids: CSVEVVGAFGNTIYF. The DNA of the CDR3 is TGTAGCGTTGAAGTCGTCGGGGCGTTCGGAAACACCATATATTTT. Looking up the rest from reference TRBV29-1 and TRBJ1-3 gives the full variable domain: SAVISQKPSRDICQRGTSLTIQCQVDSQVTMMFWYRQQPGQSLTLIATANQGSEATYESGFVIDKFPISRPNLTFSTLTVSNMSPEDSSIYLCSVEVVGAFGNTIYFGEGSWLTVV.